A single sample gave rise to the 14 T cell receptor beta chains below, sequenced in a study of blood T cells in healthy people across ages. Sample-barcoded 5' priming and a J-beta primer mix drove a second PCR of roughly 6 to 12 cycles. TCRdb independently ran MiXCR on the 5' RACE reads; one entry per CDR3 protein. The sample lists about 1.5 million distinct CDR3 sequences, approximately 43% occurring once. The specimen sequenced was blood. Receptors originate from a woman under 30 in good health.

This clonotype was seen a few times. This sequence joins TRBV7-2 and TRBJ1-2; D uncertain. The CDR3 sequence is 14 residues long. In germline, CDR1 is SGHTA, CDR2 FQGNSA. Trimming left V 6 bases short and J 3 bases short, with 14 bases between. The CDR3 coding sequence is TGTGCCAGCAGTCCGGATTCAGATTACTATGGCTACACCTTC. Its translation is CASSPDSDYYGYTF.

This clonotype was detected a few times. The chain combines TRBV2 with TRBJ2-7; 11 bases are a match to TRBD2. V lost 9 bases and J lost 3; bases outside the gene matches: 10. The CDR3 runs to 15 residues. The germline V gene has CDR1 SNHLY and CDR2 FYNNEI. The CDR3 DNA reads TGTGCCAGGGGGGGACTAGCGGCCTCGGACTACGAGCAGTACTTC. Translated: CARGGLAASDYEQYF.

The rearrangement links TRBV7-9 to TRBJ2-4; maybe TRBD1 (6 bases). In germline, CDR1 is SEHNR, CDR2 FQNEAQ (reference sequence). CDR3 length equals 18 residues. Trimming pared 5 bases from V and 8 bases from J, leaving 28 bases between. This CDR3 is CASSRGTSSGGWFDIQYF. The CDR3 DNA follows: TGTGCCAGCAGCCGTGGGACAAGCAGTGGCGGGTGGTTTGACATTCAGTACTTC.

This clonotype was observed a single time. This chain connects TRBV7-2 to TRBJ2-5, with 15 bases aligning to TRBD2. The CDR3 totals 16 residues. Germline values: CDR1 SGHTA, CDR2 FQGNSA. Germline trimming cut 4 bases from V and 5 bases from J; bases unmatched to any gene: 5. For the CDR3, the DNA is TGTGCCAGCAGCTGGACTAGCGGGAGGGGGTCGGAGACCCAGTACTTC. Protein sequence: CASSWTSGRGSETQYF.

This clonotype has only one observation. This chain links TRBV6-5 with TRBJ1-4, with 11 bases lining up with TRBD1. The germline CDR1 and CDR2 sequences are MNHEY and SVGAGI. V shed 5 bases and J 8 bases; nucleotides not matched to a gene: 10. This CDR3 region has 16 residues. CDR3 loop: CASSNPPGQGGEKLFF. The CDR3 DNA is TGTGCCAGCAGTAACCCGCCGGGACAGGGGGGAGAAAAACTGTTTTTT.

This clonotype turned up a few times. At one end, the junction sequence differs from germline, possibly due to a read error. The rearrangement links TRBV11-2 to TRBJ2-3; 7 nucleotides agree with TRBD2. CDR3 length: 16 residues. Germline-derived CDR1 and CDR2 are SGHAT and FQNNGV. CDR3 residues: CASSLSGTIFTETQYF. CDR3 DNA sequence: TGTGCCAGCAGTCTCTCCGGGACTATTTTCACAGAGACGCAGTATTTT. The whole variable domain, filled in from reference TRBV11-2 and TRBJ2-3, reads EAGVAQSPRYKIIEKRQSVAFWCNPISGHATLYWYQQILGQGPKLLIQFQNNGVVDDSQLPKDRFSAERLKGVDSTLKIQPAKLEDSAVYLCASSLSGTIFTETQYFGPGTRLTVL.

This clonotype has a handful of counts. This rearrangement joins TRBV7-9 to TRBJ2-3, with D unresolved. The CDR3 loop spans 14 amino acids. V was pared by 5 bases and J by 0 bases, with 9 bases between. The germline CDR1 and CDR2 sequences are SEHNR and FQNEAQ (reference sequence). The DNA of the CDR3 is TGTGCCAGCAGCCACGAGGCTAGCACAGATACGCAGTATTTT. Its translation is CASSHEASTDTQYF.

At least ten counts were recorded for this clonotype. V gene TRBV15 combines with J gene TRBJ2-3; 7 bases match TRBD2. The CDR3 length is 14 residues. The germline gives CDR1 LNHNV, CDR2 YYDKDF (reference sequence). Losses at the gene ends were 5 bases for V and 0 bases for J; bases not matched to a gene: 2. The CDR3 region has the DNA TGTGCCACCAGCTATAGCGGGAGCACAGATACGCAGTATTTT. Translating it yields CATSYSGSTDTQYF.

This clonotype was picked up a small number of times. This chain links TRBV5-5 with TRBJ2-1; the match to TRBD2 covers 7 bases. This CDR3 has 16 amino acids. Per the germline V gene, CDR1 is SGHKS and CDR2 is YYEKEE (reference sequence). Germline trimming cut 0 bases from V and 1 base from J; bases unmatched to any gene: 4. The CDR3 DNA is TGTGCCAGCAGCTTGGCTAGCGGATTTTCCTACAATGAGCAGTTCTTC. It codes for CASSLASGFSYNEQFF. Full variable domain (outside the CDR3, taken from reference TRBV5-5 and TRBJ2-1): DAGVTQSPTHLIKTRGQQVTLRCSPISGHKSVSWYQQVLGQGPQFIFQYYEKEERGRGNFPDRFSARQFPNYSSELNVNALLLGDSALYLCASSLASGFSYNEQFFGPGTRLTVL.

In its sample, this clonotype was seen a few times. V usage is TRBV10-2 and J usage is TRBJ1-2, with TRBD1 matching over 9 bases. The germline gives CDR1 WSHSY, CDR2 SAAADI. The V and J ends lost 2 bases and 2 bases, in that order; junction bases with no gene match: 3. The CDR3 is 15 amino acids. The CDR3 loop reads CASSEAGQGNYGYTF. The CDR3 coding sequence is TGCGCCAGCAGTGAGGCGGGACAGGGCAACTATGGCTACACCTTC.

This clonotype was counted a few times. V usage is TRBV4-1 and J usage is TRBJ1-2; no definite D call. Germline V gene sequence: CDR1 MGHRA, CDR2 YSYEKL. This CDR3 has 12 amino acids. Trimming took 8 bases from V and 5 from J, leaving 12 bases between them. CDR3 in DNA: TGCGCCAGCTACGGGTTGTCTTATGGCTACACCTTC. Its protein is CASYGLSYGYTF.

This clonotype was detected only once. V and J are TRBV27 and TRBJ2-2; TRBD2 matches at 9 bases. The CDR3 has 17 residues. CDR1 and CDR2 (germline): MNHEY, SMNVEV (reference sequence). The V and J ends lost 2 bases and 6 bases, in that order; junction bases with no gene match: 10. The CDR3 is CASSLTASGGIAGELFF. DNA of the CDR3: TGTGCCAGCAGTTTAACTGCCAGCGGGGGGATTGCCGGGGAGCTGTTTTTT.

The CDR3 spells CSARVQETQFF. As DNA, the CDR3 is TGCAGTGCTAGGGTCCAAGAGACCCAGTTCTTC. This chain links TRBV20-1 with TRBJ2-1; D gene uncertain. The V end was cut by 3 bases, the J end by 13 bases, with 13 bases between. Germline V gene data show CDR1 as DFQATT and CDR2 as SNEGSKA (reference sequence). The CDR3 is 11 amino acids.

V is TRBV7-2 and J is TRBJ2-3; 7 nucleotides match TRBD1. The ends lost 5 bases at V and 0 bases at J; junction bases unmatched: 8. The CDR3 is 16 amino acids. Germline values: CDR1 SGHTA, CDR2 FQGNSA. As DNA, the CDR3 is TGTGCCAGCAGCCATGGGACAGCTTCTAGCACAGATACGCAGTATTTT. It yields the protein CASSHGTASSTDTQYF. The full variable domain, completed using reference TRBV7-2 and TRBJ2-3, is GAGVSQSPSNKVTEKGKDVELRCDPISGHTALYWYRQSLGQGLEFLIYFQGNSAPDKSGLPSDRFSAERTGGSVSTLTIQRTQQEDSAVYLCASSHGTASSTDTQYFGPGTRLTVL.